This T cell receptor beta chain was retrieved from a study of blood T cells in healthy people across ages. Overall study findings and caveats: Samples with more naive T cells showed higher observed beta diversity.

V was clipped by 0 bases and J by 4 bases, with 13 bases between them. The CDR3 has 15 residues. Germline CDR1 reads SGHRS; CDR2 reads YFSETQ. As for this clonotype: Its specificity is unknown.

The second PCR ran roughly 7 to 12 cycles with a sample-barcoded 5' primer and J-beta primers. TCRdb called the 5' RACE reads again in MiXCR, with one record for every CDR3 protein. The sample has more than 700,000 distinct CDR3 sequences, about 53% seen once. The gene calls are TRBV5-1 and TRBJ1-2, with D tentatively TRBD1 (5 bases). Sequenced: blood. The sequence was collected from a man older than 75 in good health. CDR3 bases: TGCGCCAGCAGCTTGGACGCCGGGGGAAGCTATGGCTACACCTTC. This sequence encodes CASSLDAGGSYGYTF.